This T cell receptor (beta chain) was profiled in a study of cytomegalovirus exposure and HLA in healthy donors. About the research overall: Of several hundred genotyped donors, about 81% clustered with self-reported Caucasian donors. Study findings and constraints: Among TCR sequences, most were rare, though some public TCRs appeared in many donors. Later analysis identified 16,000 or so TCR beta sequences associated with HLA alleles, using a false discovery rate threshold of 0.05.

About this clone itself: Its antigen is still unknown. Other DNA sequences from this sample encode an identical CDR3 as well.

The PCR used 60 Vbeta and 13 Jbeta primers. The protocol was immunoSEQ multiplex PCR, while the TCRdb copy is restricted to in-frame clones and leaves out a portion. The sample consists of approximately 150,000 clones, about 77% of them appearing once. The CDR3 is 12 amino acids. CDR1 is SGHTA and CDR2 is FQGNSA in the germline V gene. V lost 5 bases and J lost 0, with 5 bases in between. This TCR was recovered from a young man in good health and CMV-seronegative. This chain joins TRBV7-2 and TRBJ2-7; no definite D call. Sample: PBMCs. The CDR3 here is CASSLSSYEQYF. In DNA, the CDR3 is TGTGCCAGCAGCCTGAGCTCCTACGAGCAGTACTTC. Full variable domain (outside the CDR3, taken from reference TRBV7-2 and TRBJ2-7): GAGVSQSPSNKVTEKGKDVELRCDPISGHTALYWYRQSLGQGLEFLIYFQGNSAPDKSGLPSDRFSAERTGGSVSTLTIQRTQQEDSAVYLCASSLSSYEQYFGPGTRLTVT.